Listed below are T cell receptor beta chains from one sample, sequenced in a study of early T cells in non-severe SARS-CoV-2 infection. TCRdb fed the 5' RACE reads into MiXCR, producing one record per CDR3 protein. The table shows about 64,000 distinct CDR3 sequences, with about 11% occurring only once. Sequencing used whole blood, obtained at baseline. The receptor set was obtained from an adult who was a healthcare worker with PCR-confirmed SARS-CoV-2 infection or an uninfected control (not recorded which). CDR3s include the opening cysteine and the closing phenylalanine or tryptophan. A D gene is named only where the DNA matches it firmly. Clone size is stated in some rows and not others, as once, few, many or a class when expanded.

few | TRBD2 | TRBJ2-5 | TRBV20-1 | CSALSGGLQETQYF | TGCAGTGCTCTGAGCGGGGGGCTTCAAGAGACCCAGTACTTC
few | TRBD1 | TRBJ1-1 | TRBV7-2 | CASSPRPTGSGAEAFF | TGTGCCAGCAGCCCCCGGCCGACAGGGTCTGGGGCTGAAGCTTTCTTT
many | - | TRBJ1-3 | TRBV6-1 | CASSGREGNTIYF | TGTGCCAGCAGTGGCAGGGAGGGAAACACCATATATTTT
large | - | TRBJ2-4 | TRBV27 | CASSRITGPAGAKNIQYF | TGTGCCAGCAGCCGCATCACCGGACCGGCGGGAGCCAAAAACATTCAGTACTTC
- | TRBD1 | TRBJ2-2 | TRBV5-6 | CASSSQGASRYTGELFF | TGTGCCAGCAGCTCACAGGGGGCGTCCAGGTACACCGGGGAGCTGTTTTTT
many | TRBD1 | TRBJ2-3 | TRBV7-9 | CASVPGQGIDTQYF | TGTGCCAGCGTCCCGGGACAGGGGATAGATACGCAGTATTTT
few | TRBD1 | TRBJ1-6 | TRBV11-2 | CASSFSSRGYDSPLHF | TGTGCCAGCAGCTTCTCCAGCAGGGGGTATGACTCACCCCTCCACTTT
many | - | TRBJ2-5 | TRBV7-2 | CASSLGLPAQETQYF | TGTGCCAGCAGCTTGGGACTGCCCGCGCAAGAGACCCAGTACTTC
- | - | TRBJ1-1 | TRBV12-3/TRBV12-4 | CASSPLAPTAFF | TGTGCCAGCAGTCCCCTGGCCCCGACAGCTTTCTTT
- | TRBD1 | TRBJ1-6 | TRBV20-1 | CSATDRVWGRMGLGHNSPLHF | TGCAGTGCAACTGACAGGGTCTGGGGCCGCATGGGCCTGGGGCATAATTCACCCCTCCACTTT
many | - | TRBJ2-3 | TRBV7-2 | CASSPLGYTDTQYF | TGTGCCAGCAGCCCCCTCGGTTACACAGATACGCAGTATTTT
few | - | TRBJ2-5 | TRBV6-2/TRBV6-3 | CASSYGAEERETQYF | TGTGCCAGCAGTTACGGTGCGGAGGAACGAGAGACCCAGTACTTC
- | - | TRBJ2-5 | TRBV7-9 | CASSDNFPGPLYF | TGTGCCAGCAGCGATAACTTTCCGGGACCGCTTTACTTC
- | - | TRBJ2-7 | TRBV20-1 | CSARDQRGFGFEQYF | TGCAGTGCTAGAGATCAGAGGGGATTTGGTTTTGAGCAGTACTTC
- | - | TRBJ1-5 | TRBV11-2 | CASSASPTGLDQPQHF | TGTGCCAGCAGCGCCAGCCCTACGGGGCTGGATCAGCCCCAGCATTTT
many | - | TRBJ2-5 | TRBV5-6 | CASSPLAGETQYF | TGTGCCAGCAGCCCACTCGCGGGGGAGACCCAGTACTTC
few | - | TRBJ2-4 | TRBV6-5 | CASSASGTAKNIQYF | TGTGCCAGCAGTGCCTCAGGGACAGCCAAAAACATTCAGTACTTC
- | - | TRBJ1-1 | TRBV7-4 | CASSPGGTPVMNTEAFF | TGTGCCAGCAGCCCCGGAGGGACCCCCGTCATGAACACTGAAGCTTTCTTT
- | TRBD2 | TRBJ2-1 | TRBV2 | CASNSGGSYNEQFF | TGTGCCAGCAATAGCGGGGGATCCTACAATGAGCAGTTCTTC
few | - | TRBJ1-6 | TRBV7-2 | CASSLAQEQGTLHF | TGTGCCAGCAGCTTAGCGCAGGAGCAGGGCACCCTCCACTTT
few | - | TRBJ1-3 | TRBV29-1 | CSVAGDIGNTIYF | TGCAGCGTTGCAGGGGACATTGGAAACACCATATATTTT
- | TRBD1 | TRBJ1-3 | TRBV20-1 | CSARGDRGKLGYVGNTIYF | TGCAGTGCTAGAGGGGACAGGGGGAAGTTAGGATATGTCGGAAACACCATATATTTT
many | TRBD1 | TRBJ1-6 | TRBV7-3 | CASSLDRGSPLHF | TGTGCCAGCAGCTTAGACAGGGGTTCACCCCTCCACTTT
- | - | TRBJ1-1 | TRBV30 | CAWSMTGNTEAFF | TGTGCCTGGAGTATGACAGGGAACACTGAAGCTTTCTTT
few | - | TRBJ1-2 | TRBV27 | CASSMGNLYGYTF | TGTGCCAGCAGTATGGGAAACCTCTATGGCTACACCTTC
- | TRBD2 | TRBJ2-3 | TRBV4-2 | CASSQDFGLGGVRGTQYF | TGTGCCAGCAGCCAAGATTTCGGACTAGGAGGGGTCCGGGGGACGCAGTATTTT
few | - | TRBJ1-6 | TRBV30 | CAWTYNMRSPLHF | TGTGCCTGGACGTATAATATGCGCTCACCCCTCCACTTT
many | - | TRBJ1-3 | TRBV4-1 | CASSQAPPGNSGNTIYF | TGCGCCAGCAGCCAAGCGCCCCCAGGGAACTCTGGAAACACCATATATTTT
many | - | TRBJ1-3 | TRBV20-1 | CSATPGISGNTIYF | TGCAGTGCCACGCCAGGGATCTCTGGAAACACCATATATTTT
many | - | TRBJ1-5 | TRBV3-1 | CASSPGDYQPQHF | TGTGCCAGCAGCCCAGGGGATTATCAGCCCCAGCATTTT
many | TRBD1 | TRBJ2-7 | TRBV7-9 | CASGQGGEQYF | TGTGCCAGCGGACAGGGTGGCGAGCAGTACTTC
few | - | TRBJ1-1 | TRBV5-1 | CASSFRSMNTEAFF | TGCGCCAGCAGCTTTCGTTCCATGAACACTGAAGCTTTCTTT
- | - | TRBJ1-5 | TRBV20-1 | CSARVGGGNQPQHF | TGCAGTGCTAGAGTGGGGGGAGGCAATCAGCCCCAGCATTTT
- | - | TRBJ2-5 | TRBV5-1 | CASSLEGETQYF | TGCGCCAGCAGCTTGGAGGGTGAGACCCAGTACTTC
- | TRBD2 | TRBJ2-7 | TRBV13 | CASSSFAGLAGAEQYF | TGTGCCAGCAGCTCCTTCGCGGGACTAGCGGGGGCCGAGCAGTACTTC
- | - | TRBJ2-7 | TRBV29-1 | CSVSSGLFPYEQYF | TGCAGCGTAAGTTCGGGGCTTTTCCCCTACGAGCAGTACTTC
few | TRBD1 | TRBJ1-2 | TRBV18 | CASSPDTGGYYGYTF | TGTGCCAGCTCACCGGACACAGGGGGCTACTATGGCTACACCTTC
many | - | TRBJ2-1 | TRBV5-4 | CASSFRLAYNEQFF | TGTGCCAGCAGCTTCCGGCTAGCCTACAATGAGCAGTTCTTC
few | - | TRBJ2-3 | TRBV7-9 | CASSYLEDTQYF | TGTGCCAGCAGTTACCTAGAGGATACGCAGTATTTT
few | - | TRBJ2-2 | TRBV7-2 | CASSFGYRTGELFF | TGTGCCAGCAGCTTTGGTTACCGCACCGGGGAGCTGTTTTTT
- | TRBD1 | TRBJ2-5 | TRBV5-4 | CASSLAGTGGETQYF | TGTGCCAGCAGCTTGGCGGGGACAGGGGGAGAGACCCAGTACTTC
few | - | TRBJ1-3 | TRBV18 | CASSPRESTGNTIYF | TGTGCCAGCTCACCCAGGGAATCGACTGGAAACACCATATATTTT
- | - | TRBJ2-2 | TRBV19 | CASSIGTINTGELFF | TGTGCCAGTAGTATAGGGACTATTAACACCGGGGAGCTGTTTTTT
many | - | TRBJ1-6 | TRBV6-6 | CASTIQGNNSPLHF | TGTGCCAGCACCATACAGGGTAATAATTCACCCCTCCACTTT
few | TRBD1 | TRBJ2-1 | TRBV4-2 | CASSFDRGPYNEQFF | TGTGCCAGCAGCTTTGACAGGGGGCCTTACAATGAGCAGTTCTTC